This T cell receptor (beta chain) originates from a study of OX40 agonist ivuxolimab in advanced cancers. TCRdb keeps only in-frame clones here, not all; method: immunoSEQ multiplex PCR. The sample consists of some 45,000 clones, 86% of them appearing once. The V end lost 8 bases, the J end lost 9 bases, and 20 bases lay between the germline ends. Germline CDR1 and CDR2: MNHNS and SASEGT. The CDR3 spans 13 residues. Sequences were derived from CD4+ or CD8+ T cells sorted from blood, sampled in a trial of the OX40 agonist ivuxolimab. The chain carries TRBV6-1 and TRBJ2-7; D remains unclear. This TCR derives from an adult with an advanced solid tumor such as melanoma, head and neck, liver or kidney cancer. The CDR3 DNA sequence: TGTGCCAGCCTCGGGCCCCCCTCGGTTGGGCAGTACTTC. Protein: CASLGPPSVGQYF.